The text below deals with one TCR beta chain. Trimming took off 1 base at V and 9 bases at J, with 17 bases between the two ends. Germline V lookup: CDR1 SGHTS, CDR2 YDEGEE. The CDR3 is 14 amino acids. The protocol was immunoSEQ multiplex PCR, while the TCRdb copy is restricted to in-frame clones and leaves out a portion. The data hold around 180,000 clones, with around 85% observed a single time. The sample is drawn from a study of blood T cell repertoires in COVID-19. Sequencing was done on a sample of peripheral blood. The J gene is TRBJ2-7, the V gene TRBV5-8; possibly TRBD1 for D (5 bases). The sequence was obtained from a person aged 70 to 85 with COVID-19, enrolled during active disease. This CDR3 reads CASSLLQGRERQYF. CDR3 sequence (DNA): TGTGCCAGCAGCTTGCTTCAGGGAAGAGAAAGGCAGTACTTC. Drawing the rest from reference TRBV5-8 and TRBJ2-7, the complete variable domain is EAGVTQSPTHLIKTRGQQATLRCSPISGHTSVYWYQQALGLGLQFLLWYDEGEERNRGNFPPRFSGRQFPNYSSELNVNALELEDSALYLCASSLLQGRERQYFGPGTRLTVT.